These T cell receptor beta chains were read from a single sample in a study of blood T cell repertoires in COVID-19. Generated by immunoSEQ multiplex PCR, the TCRdb table keeps only in-frame clones and is missing some. The sample yields some 330,000 clones, approximately 88% seen once. Sample: PBMCs or T cells enriched from blood (not recorded which). The receptors here all came from a man younger than 45 who had recovered from COVID-19. The CDR3 runs from the conserved cysteine through the conserved F or W. A D gene is named only where the DNA matches it firmly. Clone size is not always given. Where it is, it says once, few, many or a class for expanded clones.

size: NA
length: 14
J: TRBJ2-7
V: TRBV7-2
D: NA
CDR3: CASSRTGTTYEQYF
DNA: TGTGCCAGCAGCCGCACAGGGACTACCTACGAGCAGTACTTC

size: NA
length: 16
J: TRBJ1-2
V: TRBV18
D: TRBD1
CDR3: CASSPIPGQLNYGYTF
DNA: TGTGCCAGCTCACCGATTCCGGGACAGTTAAACTATGGCTACACCTTC

size: NA
length: 14
J: TRBJ1-5
V: TRBV5-1
D: TRBD1
CDR3: CASSPDRGNQPQHF
DNA: TGCGCCAGCAGCCCGGACAGGGGCAATCAGCCCCAGCATTTT

size: NA
length: 15
J: TRBJ2-3
V: TRBV2
D: TRBD2
CDR3: CASSVARGGTDTQYF
DNA: TGTGCCAGCAGTGTCGCGCGGGGGGGCACAGATACGCAGTATTTT

size: NA
length: 13
J: TRBJ2-2
V: TRBV6-5
D: NA
CDR3: CASSYDSTGELFF
DNA: TGTGCCAGCAGTTACGACAGCACCGGGGAGCTGTTTTTT

size: NA
length: 15
J: TRBJ2-1
V: TRBV5-1
D: TRBD2
CDR3: CASSLLTSGNNEQFF
DNA: TGCGCCAGCAGCTTGTTAACTAGCGGAAACAATGAGCAGTTCTTC

size: NA
length: 17
J: TRBJ1-5
V: TRBV24-1
D: NA
CDR3: CATSDPIEGGSNQPQHF
DNA: TGTGCCACCAGTGACCCAATTGAGGGGGGGAGCAATCAGCCCCAGCATTTT

size: NA
length: 14
J: TRBJ1-6
V: TRBV25-1
D: NA
CDR3: CASSEYDNLSPLHF
DNA: TGTGCCAGCAGTGAATACGACAATTTGTCACCCCTCCACTTT

size: NA
length: 17
J: TRBJ2-1
V: TRBV27
D: TRBD2
CDR3: CASSLRHGGAVLNEQFF
DNA: TGTGCCAGCAGTTTGCGGCACGGGGGGGCCGTCTTAAATGAGCAGTTCTTC

size: NA
length: 14
J: TRBJ1-5
V: TRBV28
D: NA
CDR3: CASSDQGSNQPQHF
DNA: TGTGCCAGCAGTGACCAGGGCAGCAATCAGCCCCAGCATTTT

size: once
length: 14
J: TRBJ2-7
V: TRBV28
D: TRBD1
CDR3: CASSLNDRAYEQYF
DNA: TGTGCCAGCAGTTTAAATGACAGGGCCTACGAGCAGTACTTC

size: NA
length: 13
J: TRBJ1-2
V: TRBV5-1
D: TRBD1
CDR3: CASSPQGATGYTF
DNA: TGCGCCAGCAGCCCGCAGGGGGCGACTGGCTACACCTTC

size: once
length: 12
J: TRBJ2-1
V: TRBV4-1
D: NA
CDR3: CASSQGGNEQFF
DNA: TGCGCCAGCAGCCAAGGAGGGAATGAGCAGTTCTTC

size: NA
length: 15
J: TRBJ1-3
V: TRBV2
D: NA
CDR3: CASSAWQEAGNTIYF
DNA: TGTGCCAGCAGTGCCTGGCAGGAGGCTGGAAACACCATATATTTT

size: NA
length: 14
J: TRBJ2-7
V: TRBV6-5
D: NA
CDR3: CASSRHGQQYEQYF
DNA: TGTGCCAGCAGTCGCCACGGACAGCAATACGAGCAGTACTTC

size: NA
length: 14
J: TRBJ2-1
V: TRBV2
D: TRBD2
CDR3: CASRGLADYNEQFF
DNA: TGTGCCAGCAGGGGACTAGCAGATTACAATGAGCAGTTCTTC

size: NA
length: 18
J: TRBJ2-4
V: TRBV5-8
D: TRBD1
CDR3: CASAKGWTGNLAKNIQYF
DNA: TGTGCCAGCGCAAAGGGGTGGACAGGGAACTTAGCCAAAAACATTCAGTACTTC

size: NA
length: 15
J: TRBJ2-3
V: TRBV15
D: NA
CDR3: CATRARGRGTDTQYF
DNA: TGTGCCACCAGGGCAAGGGGCAGGGGAACAGATACGCAGTATTTT

size: NA
length: 16
J: TRBJ1-5
V: TRBV27
D: TRBD1
CDR3: CASSFKDRDGNQPQHF
DNA: TGTGCCAGCAGTTTCAAAGACAGGGATGGCAATCAGCCCCAGCATTTT

size: once
length: 13
J: TRBJ1-5
V: TRBV6-5
D: NA
CDR3: CASVTGPNQPQHF
DNA: TGTGCCAGCGTTACAGGGCCAAATCAGCCCCAGCATTTT

size: NA
length: 14
J: TRBJ2-3
V: TRBV14
D: NA
CDR3: CASSQERTYDTQYF
DNA: TGTGCCAGCAGCCAAGAAAGGACATACGATACGCAGTATTTT

size: NA
length: 18
J: TRBJ1-2
V: TRBV18
D: TRBD1
CDR3: CASSPDGYWDRGDYGYTF
DNA: TGTGCCAGCTCACCGGATGGGTACTGGGACAGGGGAGACTATGGCTACACCTTC

size: once
length: 15
J: TRBJ1-6
V: TRBV18
D: NA
CDR3: CASSAGQLDNSPLHF
DNA: TGTGCCAGCTCCGCTGGACAGCTGGATAATTCACCCCTCCACTTT

size: NA
length: 12
J: TRBJ1-4
V: TRBV24-1
D: NA
CDR3: CATSDSGEKLFF
DNA: TGTGCCACCAGTGATTCCGGTGAAAAACTGTTTTTT

size: NA
length: 13
J: TRBJ2-5
V: TRBV2
D: TRBD2
CDR3: CASNLGLVETQYF
DNA: TGTGCCAGCAACTTGGGACTAGTAGAGACCCAGTACTTC

size: NA
length: 14
J: TRBJ1-1
V: TRBV28
D: NA
CDR3: CASIGGAMNTEAFF
DNA: TGTGCCAGCATAGGGGGGGCTATGAACACTGAAGCTTTCTTT

size: NA
length: 16
J: TRBJ1-4
V: TRBV19
D: TRBD1
CDR3: CASSIYDRGTNEKLFF
DNA: TGTGCCAGTAGTATCTACGACAGGGGGACTAATGAAAAACTGTTTTTT

size: few
length: 16
J: TRBJ2-2
V: TRBV5-1
D: TRBD1
CDR3: CASSDTGTGGTGELFF
DNA: TGCGCCAGCAGCGATACCGGGACAGGCGGCACCGGGGAGCTGTTTTTT

size: NA
length: 19
J: TRBJ1-1
V: TRBV7-9
D: TRBD1
CDR3: CASSSPFWTGGGVNTEAFF
DNA: TGTGCCAGCAGCTCTCCTTTCTGGACAGGGGGAGGAGTGAACACTGAAGCTTTCTTT

size: NA
length: 15
J: TRBJ1-2
V: TRBV28
D: NA
CDR3: CASSFGAASTYGYTF
DNA: TGTGCCAGCAGTTTTGGGGCAGCGAGTACCTATGGCTACACCTTC